These 16 T cell receptor beta chains were sequenced from one sample in a study of shared clonotypes between healthy human individuals. The repertoire was sequenced with immunoSEQ multiplex PCR; TCRdb's copy has only in-frame clones and lacks some. This sample yields millions of clones, of which roughly 92% are seen a single time; roughly 0.14% belongs to the top ten. The sample was naive CD4+ T cells sorted from blood. Stated subset: CD45RA+ positively selected. Source of these receptors: a man between 18 and 35 years old in good health.

The rearrangement joins TRBV12-5 to TRBJ1-5; tentative D call: TRBD1 (5 bases). Germline loops: CDR1 LGHNT, CDR2 FRNRAP. Trimming shortened V by 5 bases and J by 8 bases, and 16 bases separated the two germline ends. The CDR3 is 14 amino acids. CDR3 sequence reads: CASGKGPGVKPQHF. The CDR3, as DNA: TGTGCTAGTGGTAAGGGACCGGGGGTAAAGCCCCAGCATTTT.

The gene calls are TRBV30 and TRBJ1-2; 7 bases line up with TRBD1. CDR1 GTSNPN and CDR2 SVGIG come from the germline V gene (reference sequence). The trim removed 1 base at V and 12 bases at J, leaving 8 bases unmatched. This CDR3 contains 12 residues. The CDR3 region has the DNA TGTGCCTGGAGTGAATTTAGAGGGGGCAACACCTTC. Protein sequence: CAWSEFRGGNTF.

This clone was counted a single time. This chain uses TRBV7-2 with TRBJ1-5; D gene uncertain. This CDR3 spans 14 amino acids. From germline, CDR1 is SGHTA and CDR2 FQGNSA. The V end was cut by 4 bases, the J end by 4 bases, with 11 bases between. DNA of the CDR3: TGTGCCAGCAGCTCACTGGCCCTAAATCAGCCCCAGCATTTT. Residues: CASSSLALNQPQHF.

The V gene is TRBV18, the J gene TRBJ2-3; D may be TRBD2 (5 bases). V shed 2 bases and J shed 0 bases, with 18 bases lying between them. This CDR3 spans 18 amino acids. Per the germline V gene, CDR1 is KGHSH and CDR2 is LQKENI. CDR3 sequence: CASSPFLPGSSSTDTQYF. The DNA of the CDR3 is TGTGCCAGCTCACCATTCCTCCCGGGGTCATCTAGCACAGATACGCAGTATTTT.

This chain joins TRBV27 and TRBJ2-1; the match to TRBD2 covers 8 bases. The CDR3 has 17 residues. Unmatched junction bases numbered 15, after V lost 4 bases and J lost 7 bases. Germline-derived CDR1 and CDR2 are MNHEY and SMNVEV (reference sequence). The CDR3 reads CASSWEAGAPSGNEQFF. CDR3 bases: TGTGCCAGCAGTTGGGAAGCGGGGGCCCCCTCGGGGAATGAGCAGTTCTTC.

This chain joins TRBV6-5 and TRBJ1-6; TRBD1 matches 10 bases. The CDR3 loop spans 15 amino acids. Germline-derived CDR1 and CDR2 are MNHEY and SVGAGI. After removal of 5 bases from V and 10 bases from J, the junction contained 8 bases not matched to a gene. The DNA for the CDR3 is TGTGCCAGCAGTCCCCGGGACAGGGGAAGATCACCCCTCCACTTT. Translation: CASSPRDRGRSPLHF.

The chain recombines TRBV7-2 with TRBJ1-5; D gene ambiguous. The CDR3 is made up of 14 amino acids. Germline V gives CDR1 SGHTA, CDR2 FQGNSA. Trimming removed 4 bases from V and 6 bases from J, with 13 bases in between. The chain's CDR3 is CASSSDGAVQPQHF. The CDR3 region has the DNA TGTGCCAGCAGCTCGGACGGTGCCGTTCAGCCCCAGCATTTT.

The chain carries TRBV25-1 and TRBJ2-3, with D hard to call. CDR3 size: 12 residues. Per germline, CDR1 MGHDK and CDR2 SYGVNS. Between the trimmed V and J ends, which lost 7 bases and 6 bases, there was a span of 11 bases. The CDR3 is CASTSLEDTQYF. The CDR3 DNA sequence: TGTGCCAGCACCTCATTAGAGGATACGCAGTATTTT.

J is TRBJ2-7 and V is TRBV10-3; no reliable D call. Trimming shortened V by 5 bases and J by 5 bases, and 10 bases separated the two germline ends. Germline assignment: CDR1 ENHRY and CDR2 SYGVKD. The CDR3 totals 12 residues. CDR3 nucleotides: TGTGCCATCAGTTCCTCGAGCGACGAGCAGTACTTC. This sequence encodes CAISSSSDEQYF.

The rearrangement uses TRBV5-6 and TRBJ1-5; D not resolved. The ends were cut back, 2 bases at V and 4 bases at J, with 7 bases in the middle. This CDR3 is built from 13 residues. CDR1 is SGHDT, CDR2 YYEEEE, per germline. The CDR3 sequence: CASSFRGNQPQHF. CDR3 coding DNA: TGTGCCAGCAGCTTTCGAGGAAATCAGCCCCAGCATTTT.

This rearrangement joins TRBV5-6 to TRBJ1-4; 7 bases are shared with TRBD1. The V and J ends lost 5 bases and 4 bases, in that order; junction bases with no gene match: 8. The CDR3 is made up of 15 amino acids. Germline CDR1 is SGHDT and CDR2 is YYEEEE. This CDR3 is CASSGRQGDNEKLFF. CDR3 sequence (DNA): TGTGCCAGCAGTGGAAGACAGGGAGATAATGAAAAACTGTTTTTT. The entire variable domain, with the rest obtained from reference TRBV5-6 and TRBJ1-4, is as follows: DAGVTQSPTHLIKTRGQQVTLRCSPKSGHDTVSWYQQALGQGPQFIFQYYEEEERQRGNFPDRFSGHQFPNYSSELNVNALLLGDSALYLCASSGRQGDNEKLFFGSGTQLSVL.

Regarding this clone: Other DNA sequences within the sample encode an identical CDR3. V usage is TRBV18 and J usage is TRBJ1-1; TRBD1 aligns across 9 bases. The germline V gene has CDR1 KGHSH and CDR2 LQKENI. The CDR3 sequence is 14 residues long. V trimming: 6 bases; J trimming: 5 bases; junction bases outside the gene matches: 7. Here the CDR3 DNA reads TGTGCCAGCTCTCAACAGGGGGCGCCGACTGAAGCTTTCTTT. It encodes CASSQQGAPTEAFF.

This clone was seen just once. This CDR3 is also generated by other DNA sequences in the sample. V and J are TRBV5-1 and TRBJ2-2; 11 bases are shared with TRBD1. The CDR3 is made up of 15 amino acids. The trim removed 3 bases at V and 5 bases at J, leaving 3 bases unmatched. Germline CDR1 and CDR2: SGHRS and YFSETQ. The CDR3 protein is CASSWGQGGTGELFF. The CDR3 DNA sequence: TGCGCCAGCAGCTGGGGACAGGGGGGAACCGGGGAGCTGTTTTTT.

The CDR3 nucleotides read TGTGCCAGCAGGATCCTTGGACAGGCTGGGAAAGCTTTCTTT. It yields the protein CASRILGQAGKAFF. This chain links TRBV7-2 with TRBJ1-1; 7 nucleotides align to TRBD1. Germline-derived CDR1 and CDR2 are SGHTA and FQGNSA. This CDR3 is 14 amino acids long. The ends lost 6 bases at V and 9 bases at J; junction bases unmatched: 13.

The gene calls are TRBV18 and TRBJ2-6, with 7 bases matching TRBD1. J gave up 0 bases and V 4 bases, and 12 bases lay outside the gene matches. Germline-derived CDR1 and CDR2 are KGHSH and LQKENI. This CDR3 is built from 19 residues. This chain's CDR3 is CASSLNRQGYSSGANVLTF. The CDR3, as DNA: TGTGCCAGCTCACTCAACCGACAGGGATACAGCTCTGGGGCCAACGTCCTGACTTTC.

The chain has TRBV7-2 and TRBJ1-2; tentative D call: TRBD1 (5 bases). There are 14 residues in the CDR3. Trimming stripped 1 base from V and 4 bases from J, with 10 bases between. CDR1 is SGHTA and CDR2 is FQGNSA in the germline V gene. The CDR3 DNA is TGTGCCAGCAGCTTAGACGGGACGGCCTATGGCTACACCTTC. Residues: CASSLDGTAYGYTF. Filled out from reference TRBV7-2 and TRBJ1-2, the complete variable domain reads GAGVSQSPSNKVTEKGKDVELRCDPISGHTALYWYRQSLGQGLEFLIYFQGNSAPDKSGLPSDRFSAERTGGSVSTLTIQRTQQEDSAVYLCASSLDGTAYGYTFGSGTRLTVV.